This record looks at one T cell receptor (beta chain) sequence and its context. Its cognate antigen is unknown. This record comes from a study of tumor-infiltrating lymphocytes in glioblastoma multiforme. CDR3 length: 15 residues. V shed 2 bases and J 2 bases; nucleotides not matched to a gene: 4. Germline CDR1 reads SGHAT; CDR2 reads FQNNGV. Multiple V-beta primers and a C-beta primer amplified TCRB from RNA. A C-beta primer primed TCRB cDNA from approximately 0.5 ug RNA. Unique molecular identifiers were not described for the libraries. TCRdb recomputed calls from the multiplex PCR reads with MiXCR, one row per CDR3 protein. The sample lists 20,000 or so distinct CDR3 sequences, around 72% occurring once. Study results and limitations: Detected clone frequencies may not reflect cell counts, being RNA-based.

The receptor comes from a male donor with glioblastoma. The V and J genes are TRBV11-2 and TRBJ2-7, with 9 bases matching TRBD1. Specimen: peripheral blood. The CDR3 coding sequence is TGTGCCAGCAGCTTATCCGGGACAGGGCCCTACGAGCAGTACTTC. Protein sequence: CASSLSGTGPYEQYF.